This record looks at one T cell receptor beta chain sequence and its context. This entry is derived from a study of blood T cell repertoires in COVID-19. About the research overall: The United States, Italy and Spain were the sources of the acute and convalescent COVID-19 samples. T cells, B-cell-depleted T cells, or PBMCs supplied cDNA or gDNA.

Measured with immunoSEQ multiplex PCR; TCRdb has only the in-frame clones, and not every one. The sample shows over 200,000 clones, 92% of them seen only once. Seattle's enrolled individuals joined amid active infection and were then monitored longitudinally. The CDR3 has 14 residues. Trimming removed 6 bases at V and 13 bases at J, with 19 bases between. Germline V lookup: CDR1 MNHNY, CDR2 SVGAGI (reference sequence). Sequences were obtained from peripheral blood. The clonotype originates from a man aged 60-69 years with COVID-19, enrolled during active disease. The gene calls are TRBV6-6 and TRBJ1-6; D ambiguous. CDR3 sequence (DNA): TGTGCCAGCAGCCTACGACCGTCAAACGGGCCCCTCCACTTT. Its protein product is CASSLRPSNGPLHF.